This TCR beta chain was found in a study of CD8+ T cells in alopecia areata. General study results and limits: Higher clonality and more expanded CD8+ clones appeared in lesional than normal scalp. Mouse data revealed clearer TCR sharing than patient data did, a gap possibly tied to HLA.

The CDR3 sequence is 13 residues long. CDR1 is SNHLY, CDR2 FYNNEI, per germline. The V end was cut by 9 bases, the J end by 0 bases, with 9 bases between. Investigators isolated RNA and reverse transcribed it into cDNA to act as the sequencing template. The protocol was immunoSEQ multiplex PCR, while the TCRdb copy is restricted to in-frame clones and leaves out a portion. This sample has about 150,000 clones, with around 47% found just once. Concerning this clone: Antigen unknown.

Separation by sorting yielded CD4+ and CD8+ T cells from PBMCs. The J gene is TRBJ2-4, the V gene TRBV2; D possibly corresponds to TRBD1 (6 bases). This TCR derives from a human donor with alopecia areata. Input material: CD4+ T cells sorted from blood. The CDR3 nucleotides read TGTGCCAGTAGGGGGTTAGCCAAAAACATTCAGTACTTC. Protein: CASRGLAKNIQYF. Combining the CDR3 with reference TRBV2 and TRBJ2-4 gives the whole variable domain EPEVTQTPSHQVTQMGQEVILRCVPISNHLYFYWYRQILGQKVEFLVSFYNNEISEKSEIFDDQFSVERPDGSNFTLKIRSTKLEDSAMYFCASRGLAKNIQYFGAGTRLSVL.